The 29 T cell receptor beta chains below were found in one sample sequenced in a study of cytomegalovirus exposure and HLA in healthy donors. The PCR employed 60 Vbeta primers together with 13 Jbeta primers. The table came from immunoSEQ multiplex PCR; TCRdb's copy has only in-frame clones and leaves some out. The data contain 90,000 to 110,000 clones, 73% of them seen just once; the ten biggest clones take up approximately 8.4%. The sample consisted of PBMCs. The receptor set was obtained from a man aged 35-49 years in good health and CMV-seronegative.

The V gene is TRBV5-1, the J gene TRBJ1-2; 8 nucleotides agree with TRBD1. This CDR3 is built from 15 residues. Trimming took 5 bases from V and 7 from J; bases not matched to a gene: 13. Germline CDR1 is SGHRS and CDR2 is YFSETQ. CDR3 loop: CASRPRAGGAGGYTF. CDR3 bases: TGCGCCAGCAGACCCAGGGCAGGGGGCGCGGGTGGCTACACCTTC.

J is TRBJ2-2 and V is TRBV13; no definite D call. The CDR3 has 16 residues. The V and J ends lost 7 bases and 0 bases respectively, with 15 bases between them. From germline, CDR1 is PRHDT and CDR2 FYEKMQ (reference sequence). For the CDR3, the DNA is TGTGCCAGCACCCCTAATACCCGCACGAACACCGGGGAGCTGTTTTTT. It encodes CASTPNTRTNTGELFF.

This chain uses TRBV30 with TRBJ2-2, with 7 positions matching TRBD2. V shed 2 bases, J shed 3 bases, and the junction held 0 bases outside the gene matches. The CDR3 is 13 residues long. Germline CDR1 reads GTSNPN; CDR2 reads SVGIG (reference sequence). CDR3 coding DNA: TGTGCCTGGAGTCGGGAGGACACCGGGGAGCTGTTTTTT. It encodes CAWSREDTGELFF.

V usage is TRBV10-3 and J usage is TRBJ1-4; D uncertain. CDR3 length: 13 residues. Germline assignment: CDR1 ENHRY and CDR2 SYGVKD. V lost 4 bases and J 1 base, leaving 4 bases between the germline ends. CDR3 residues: CAISAVTNEKLFF. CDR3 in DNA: TGTGCCATCAGTGCAGTAACTAATGAAAAACTGTTTTTT.

CDR3 bases: TGTGCCAGTAGTGACAGTCTTAGATACGAGCAGTACTTC. Translated: CASSDSLRYEQYF. This chain connects TRBV19 to TRBJ2-7; D possibly corresponds to TRBD1 (5 bases). Trimming shortened V by 5 bases and J by 4 bases, and 12 bases separated the two germline ends. The CDR3 is 13 residues long. CDR1 LNHDA and CDR2 SQIVND come from the germline V gene (reference sequence).

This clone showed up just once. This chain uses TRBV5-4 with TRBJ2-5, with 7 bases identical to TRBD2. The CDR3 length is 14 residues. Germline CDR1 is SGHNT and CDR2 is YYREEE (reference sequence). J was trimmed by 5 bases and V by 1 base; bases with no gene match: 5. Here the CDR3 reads CASSLWGEGETQYF. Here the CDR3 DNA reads TGTGCCAGCAGCTTGTGGGGGGAGGGGGAGACCCAGTACTTC.

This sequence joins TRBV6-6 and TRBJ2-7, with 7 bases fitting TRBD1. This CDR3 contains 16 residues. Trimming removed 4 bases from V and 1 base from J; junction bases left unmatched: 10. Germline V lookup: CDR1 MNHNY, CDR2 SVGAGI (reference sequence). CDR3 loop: CASSSLDRVGSYEQYF. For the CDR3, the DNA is TGTGCCAGCAGTTCCCTCGACAGGGTAGGGTCCTACGAGCAGTACTTC.

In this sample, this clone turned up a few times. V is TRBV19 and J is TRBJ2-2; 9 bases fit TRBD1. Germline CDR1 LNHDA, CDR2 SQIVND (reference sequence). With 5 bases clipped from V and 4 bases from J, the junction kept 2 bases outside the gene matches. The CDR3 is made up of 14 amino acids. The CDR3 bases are TGTGCCAGTAGTGTGACAGGGGGCACCGGGGAGCTGTTTTTT. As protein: CASSVTGGTGELFF.

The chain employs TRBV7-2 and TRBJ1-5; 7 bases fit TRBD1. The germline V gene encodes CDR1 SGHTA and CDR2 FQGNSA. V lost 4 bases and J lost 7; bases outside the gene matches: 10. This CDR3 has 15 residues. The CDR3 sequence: CASSYRQGRGQPQHF. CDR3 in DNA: TGTGCCAGCAGCTACCGACAGGGCAGGGGGCAGCCCCAGCATTTT.

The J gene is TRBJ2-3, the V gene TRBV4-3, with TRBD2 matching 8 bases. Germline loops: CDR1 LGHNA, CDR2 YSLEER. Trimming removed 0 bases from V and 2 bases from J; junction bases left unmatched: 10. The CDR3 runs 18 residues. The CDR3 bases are TGCGCCAGCAGCCAAGATGCGTCAGCGGGGGTAACCACAGATACGCAGTATTTT. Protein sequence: CASSQDASAGVTTDTQYF.

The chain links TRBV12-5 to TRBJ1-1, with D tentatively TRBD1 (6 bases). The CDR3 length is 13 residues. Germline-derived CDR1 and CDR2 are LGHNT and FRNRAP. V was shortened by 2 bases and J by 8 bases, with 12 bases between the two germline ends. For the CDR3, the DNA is TGTGCTAGTGGTTTGACGCCCGGGACAGAAGCTTTCTTT. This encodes CASGLTPGTEAFF.

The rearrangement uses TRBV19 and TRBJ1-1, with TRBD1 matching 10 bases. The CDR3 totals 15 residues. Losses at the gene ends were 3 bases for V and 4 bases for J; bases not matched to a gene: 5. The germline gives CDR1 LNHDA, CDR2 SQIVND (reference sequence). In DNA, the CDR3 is TGTGCCAGTAGTATTCCGGGACAGGGGTCCACTGAAGCTTTCTTT. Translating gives CASSIPGQGSTEAFF.

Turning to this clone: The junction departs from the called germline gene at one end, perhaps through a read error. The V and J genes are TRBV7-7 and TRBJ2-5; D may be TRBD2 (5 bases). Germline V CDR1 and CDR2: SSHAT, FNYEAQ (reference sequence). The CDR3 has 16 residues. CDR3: CASSLAPIGVRETQYF. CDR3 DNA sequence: TGTGCTAGCAGCTTAGCCCCTATCGGGGTCCGGGAGACCCAGTACTTC.

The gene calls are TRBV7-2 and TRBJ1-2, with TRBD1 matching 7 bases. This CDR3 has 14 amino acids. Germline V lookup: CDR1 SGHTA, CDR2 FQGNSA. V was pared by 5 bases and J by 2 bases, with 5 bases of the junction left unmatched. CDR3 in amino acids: CASSEGTANYGYTF. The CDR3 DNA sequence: TGTGCCAGCAGCGAAGGGACAGCGAACTATGGCTACACCTTC.

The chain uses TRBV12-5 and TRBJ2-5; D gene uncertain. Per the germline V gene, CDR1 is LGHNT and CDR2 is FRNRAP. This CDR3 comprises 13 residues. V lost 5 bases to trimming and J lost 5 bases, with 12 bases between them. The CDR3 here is CASGRGWVETQYF. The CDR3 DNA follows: TGTGCTAGTGGTCGAGGTTGGGTGGAGACCCAGTACTTC.

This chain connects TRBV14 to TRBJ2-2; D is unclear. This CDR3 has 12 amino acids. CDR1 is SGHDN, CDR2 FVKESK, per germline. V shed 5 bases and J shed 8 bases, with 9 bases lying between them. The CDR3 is CASSYGAGELFF. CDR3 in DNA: TGTGCCAGCAGCTACGGAGCAGGGGAGCTGTTTTTT.

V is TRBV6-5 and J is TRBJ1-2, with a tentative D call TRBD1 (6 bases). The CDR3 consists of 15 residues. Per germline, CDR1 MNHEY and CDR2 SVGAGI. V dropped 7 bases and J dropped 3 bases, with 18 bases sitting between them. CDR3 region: CASTAGQPTDYGYTF. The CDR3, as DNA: TGTGCCAGCACCGCCGGACAGCCGACGGACTATGGCTACACCTTC.

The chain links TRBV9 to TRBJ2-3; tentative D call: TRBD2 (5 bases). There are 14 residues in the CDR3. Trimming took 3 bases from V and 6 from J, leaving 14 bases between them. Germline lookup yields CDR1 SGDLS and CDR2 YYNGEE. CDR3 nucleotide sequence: TGTGCCAGCAGCGCCCTCGGGGTGCTGGATACGCAGTATTTT. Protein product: CASSALGVLDTQYF. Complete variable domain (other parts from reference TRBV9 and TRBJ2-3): DSGVTQTPKHLITATGQRVTLRCSPRSGDLSVYWYQQSLDQGLQFLIQYYNGEERAKGNILERFSAQQFPDLHSELNLSSLELGDSALYFCASSALGVLDTQYFGPGTRLTVL.

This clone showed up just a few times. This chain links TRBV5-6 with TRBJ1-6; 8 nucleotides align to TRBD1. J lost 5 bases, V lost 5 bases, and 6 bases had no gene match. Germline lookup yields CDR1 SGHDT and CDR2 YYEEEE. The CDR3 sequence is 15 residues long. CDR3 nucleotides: TGTGCCAGCAGGTTGACAGGGGACCATAATTCACCCCTCCACTTT. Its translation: CASRLTGDHNSPLHF.

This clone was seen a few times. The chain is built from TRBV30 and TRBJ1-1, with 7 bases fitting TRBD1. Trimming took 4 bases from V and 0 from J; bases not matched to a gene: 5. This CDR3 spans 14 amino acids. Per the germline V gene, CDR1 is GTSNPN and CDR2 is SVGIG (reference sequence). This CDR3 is CAWNLGQVNTEAFF. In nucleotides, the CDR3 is TGTGCCTGGAATTTAGGACAGGTGAACACTGAAGCTTTCTTT.

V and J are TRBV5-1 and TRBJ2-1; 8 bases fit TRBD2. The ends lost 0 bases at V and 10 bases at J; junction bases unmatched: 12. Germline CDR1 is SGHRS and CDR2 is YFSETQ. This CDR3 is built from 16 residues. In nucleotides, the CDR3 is TGCGCCAGCAGCTTGGGTGCCGGGGGGGCTGCAGCCGAGCAGTTCTTC. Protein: CASSLGAGGAAAEQFF.

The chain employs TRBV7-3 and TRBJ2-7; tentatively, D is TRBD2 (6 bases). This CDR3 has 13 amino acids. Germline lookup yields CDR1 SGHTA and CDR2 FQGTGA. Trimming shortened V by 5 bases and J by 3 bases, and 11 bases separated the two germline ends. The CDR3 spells CASSPGDSYEQYF. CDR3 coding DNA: TGTGCCAGCAGCCCGGGGGATAGCTACGAGCAGTACTTC.

CDR3 nucleotides: TGTGCCAGCAGTTGGGCGGGGGGCTATGGCTACACCTTC. Translation gives CASSWAGGYGYTF. The chain recombines TRBV27 with TRBJ1-2; perhaps TRBD1 as D (5 bases). Deletions cut 4 bases from V and 4 bases from J, with 10 bases between. The germline CDR1 and CDR2 sequences are MNHEY and SMNVEV (reference sequence). The CDR3 runs to 13 residues.

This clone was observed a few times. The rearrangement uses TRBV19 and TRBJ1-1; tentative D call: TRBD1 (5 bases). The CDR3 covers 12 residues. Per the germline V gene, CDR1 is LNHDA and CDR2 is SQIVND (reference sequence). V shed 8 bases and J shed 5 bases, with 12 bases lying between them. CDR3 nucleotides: TGTGCCAGTGGCCGGGGGGGGACTGAAGCTTTCTTT. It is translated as CASGRGGTEAFF.

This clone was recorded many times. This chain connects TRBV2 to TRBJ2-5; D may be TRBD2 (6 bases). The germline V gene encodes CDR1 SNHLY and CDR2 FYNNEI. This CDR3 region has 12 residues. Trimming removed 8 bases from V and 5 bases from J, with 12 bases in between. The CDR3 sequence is CASGGDSETQYF. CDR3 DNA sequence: TGTGCCAGCGGAGGGGATTCGGAGACCCAGTACTTC. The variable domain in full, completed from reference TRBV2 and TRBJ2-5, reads EPEVTQTPSHQVTQMGQEVILRCVPISNHLYFYWYRQILGQKVEFLVSFYNNEISEKSEIFDDQFSVERPDGSNFTLKIRSTKLEDSAMYFCASGGDSETQYFGPGTRLLVL.

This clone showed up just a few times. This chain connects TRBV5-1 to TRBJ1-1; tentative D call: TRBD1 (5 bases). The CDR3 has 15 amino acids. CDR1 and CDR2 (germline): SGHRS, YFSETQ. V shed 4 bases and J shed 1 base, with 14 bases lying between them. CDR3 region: CASSTPDRTNTEAFF. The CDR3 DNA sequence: TGCGCCAGCAGCACACCTGACAGAACGAACACTGAAGCTTTCTTT.

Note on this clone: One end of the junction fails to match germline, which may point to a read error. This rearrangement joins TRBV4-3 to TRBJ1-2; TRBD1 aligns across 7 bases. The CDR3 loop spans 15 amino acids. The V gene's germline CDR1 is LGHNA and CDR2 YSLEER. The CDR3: CASSRIGTQGSGYPF. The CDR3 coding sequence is TGCGCCAGCAGCCGGATAGGGACACAGGGGAGTGGCTACCCCTTC.

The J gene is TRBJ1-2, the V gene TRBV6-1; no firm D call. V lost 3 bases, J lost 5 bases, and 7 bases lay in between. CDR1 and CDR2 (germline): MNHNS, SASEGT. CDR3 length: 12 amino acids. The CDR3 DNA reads TGTGCCAGCAGTGATAGAAATTATGGCTACACCTTC. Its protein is CASSDRNYGYTF.

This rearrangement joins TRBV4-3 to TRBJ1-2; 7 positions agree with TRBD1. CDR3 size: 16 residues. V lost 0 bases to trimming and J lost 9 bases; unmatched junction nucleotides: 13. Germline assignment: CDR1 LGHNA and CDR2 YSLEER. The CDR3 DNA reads TGCGCCAGCAGCCAAGAGTCGCCAAACAGGGGAGTAAGCTACACCTTC. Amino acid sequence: CASSQESPNRGVSYTF.